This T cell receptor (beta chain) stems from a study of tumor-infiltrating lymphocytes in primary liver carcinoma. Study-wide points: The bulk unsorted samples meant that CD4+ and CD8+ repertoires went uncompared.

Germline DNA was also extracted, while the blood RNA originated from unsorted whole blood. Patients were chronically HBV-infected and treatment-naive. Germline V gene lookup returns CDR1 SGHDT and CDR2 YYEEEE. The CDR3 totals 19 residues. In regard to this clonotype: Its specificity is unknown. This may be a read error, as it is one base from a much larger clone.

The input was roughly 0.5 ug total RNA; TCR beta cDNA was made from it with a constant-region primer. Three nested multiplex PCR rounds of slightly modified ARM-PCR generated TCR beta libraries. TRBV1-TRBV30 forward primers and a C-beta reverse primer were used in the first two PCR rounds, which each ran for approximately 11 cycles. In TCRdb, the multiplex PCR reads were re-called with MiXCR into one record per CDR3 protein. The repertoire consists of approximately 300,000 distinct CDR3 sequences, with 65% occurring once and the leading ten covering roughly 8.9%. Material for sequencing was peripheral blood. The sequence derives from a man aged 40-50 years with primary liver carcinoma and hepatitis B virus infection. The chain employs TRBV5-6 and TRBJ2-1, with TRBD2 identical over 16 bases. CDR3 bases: TGTGCCGGCAGCCAGCCGGGACTAGCGGGAGGGCCGGAATACAATGAGCAGTTCTTC. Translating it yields CAGSQPGLAGGPEYNEQFF.